This section outlines one TCR beta chain sequence together with its context. These data belong to a study of cytomegalovirus exposure and HLA in healthy donors. Study summary: Previous work identified roughly 120 million unique TCR beta sequences from around 200 million T cells.

V was pared by 6 bases and J by 2 bases, with 10 bases between. Germline CDR1 MNHEY, CDR2 SVGAGI. This CDR3 contains 13 residues. 60 Vbeta and 13 Jbeta primers were used in PCR. Sequenced by immunoSEQ multiplex PCR; TCRdb stores in-frame clones only, minus some. The sample records more than 95,000 clones, over 60% being singletons. This TCR came from a female donor in good health and CMV-seronegative. The sequencing sample was made of PBMCs. V gene TRBV6-5 combines with J gene TRBJ2-5, with D possibly being TRBD1 (6 bases). Written as DNA, the CDR3 is TGTGCCAGCAGGGGGGCCATTCAAGAGACCCAGTACTTC. Translation: CASRGAIQETQYF.